The 13 T cell receptor beta chains below all came from one sample that was sequenced in a study of blood T cell repertoires in COVID-19. TCRdb keeps only in-frame clones here, not all; method: immunoSEQ multiplex PCR. The data hold approximately 190,000 clones, with around 82% observed a single time. Material for sequencing was PBMCs or T cells enriched from blood (not recorded which). The receptor set was obtained from a man in his forties or fifties who had recovered from COVID-19.

The DNA for the CDR3 is TGTGCCAGCAGCCCGTGGGGCGCTGAAGCTTTCTTT. Translating gives CASSPWGAEAFF. The chain couples TRBV5-4 to TRBJ1-1; a possible D gene is TRBD1 (5 bases). Germline V gene sequence: CDR1 SGHNT, CDR2 YYREEE (reference sequence). The CDR3 contains 12 residues. V dropped 4 bases and J dropped 6 bases, with 10 bases sitting between them.

This clone was counted only a few times. The CDR3 region has the DNA TGTGCCAGTAGTATGCGGACGACTATTAACTATGGCTACACCTTC. Translation: CASSMRTTINYGYTF. This chain uses TRBV19 with TRBJ1-2; D unresolved. Germline V gives CDR1 LNHDA, CDR2 SQIVND (reference sequence). The V end lost 3 bases, the J end lost 1 base, and 12 bases lay between the germline ends. The CDR3 runs to 15 residues.

The chain is built from TRBV2 and TRBJ1-3; D might be TRBD1 (6 bases). The CDR3 totals 16 residues. Germline assignment: CDR1 SNHLY and CDR2 FYNNEI. V lost 6 bases, J lost 0 bases, and 15 bases lay in between. CDR3 sequence: CASRDTGPGSGNTIYF. CDR3 DNA: TGTGCCAGCAGAGATACAGGGCCCGGCTCTGGAAACACCATATATTTT.

The CDR3 DNA sequence: TGTGCCAGCACCGTGACAGTGAACACTGAAGCTTTCTTT. Amino acids: CASTVTVNTEAFF. The chain joins TRBV6-5 to TRBJ1-1; tentative D call: TRBD1 (5 bases). V was shortened by 7 bases and J by 0 bases, with 9 bases between the two germline ends. Germline V gene lookup returns CDR1 MNHEY and CDR2 SVGAGI. The CDR3 has 13 amino acids.

J is TRBJ2-4 and V is TRBV7-2; a possible D gene is TRBD1 (5 bases). The V gene's germline CDR1 is SGHTA and CDR2 FQGNSA. V lost 3 bases and J lost 3, with 6 bases in between. The CDR3 has 13 residues. In DNA form, the CDR3 reads TGTGCCAGCAGCTTCCAGGGCAAAAACATTCAGTACTTC. Translating it yields CASSFQGKNIQYF.

The chain carries TRBV30 and TRBJ1-2; tentative D call: TRBD1 (6 bases). V lost 1 base and J lost 9, with 12 bases in between. Looked up from germline, CDR1 is GTSNPN and CDR2 is SVGIG (reference sequence). The CDR3 is 12 residues long. This CDR3 is CAWSGQAPRYTF. Here the CDR3 DNA reads TGTGCCTGGAGTGGACAGGCGCCACGCTACACCTTC. Drawing the rest from reference TRBV30 and TRBJ1-2, the complete variable domain is SQTIHQWPATLVQPVGSPLSLECTVEGTSNPNLYWYRQAAGRGLQLLFYSVGIGQISSEVPQNLSASRPQDRQFILSSKKLLLSDSGFYLCAWSGQAPRYTFGSGTRLTVV.

CDR3 DNA sequence: TGTGCCTGGAGCTACAGAAGCGGGCGGTGGCCCCAGCATTTT. Its translation: CAWSYRSGRWPQHF. The chain recombines TRBV30 with TRBJ1-5; D unresolved. This CDR3 spans 14 amino acids. V lost 3 bases and J 9 bases, leaving 18 bases between the germline ends. The germline V gene has CDR1 GTSNPN and CDR2 SVGIG (reference sequence).

This clone was counted only a few times. V usage is TRBV6-5 and J usage is TRBJ1-1; 7 nucleotides align to TRBD1. The CDR3 contains 14 residues. Unmatched junction bases numbered 6, after V lost 8 bases and J lost 0 bases. Germline CDR1 is MNHEY and CDR2 is SVGAGI. The CDR3 DNA reads as TGTGCCAGCCAATGGGACAGATTGAACACTGAAGCTTTCTTT. Residues: CASQWDRLNTEAFF.

This clone appeared a few times. DNA of the CDR3: TGTGCCACCAGTGATACAGGGTCCTATGGCTACACCTTC. This encodes CATSDTGSYGYTF. The chain joins TRBV24-1 to TRBJ1-2; possible D gene TRBD1, 6 bases. Trimming pared 3 bases from V and 4 bases from J, leaving 8 bases between. Per the germline V gene, CDR1 is KGHDR and CDR2 is SFDVKD. CDR3 length: 13 residues.

In its sample, this clone was seen once. The chain employs TRBV11-3 and TRBJ2-3, with D possibly TRBD1 on 5 matching bases. Germline CDR1 SGHNT, CDR2 YENEEA. This CDR3 spans 16 amino acids. V lost 5 bases, J lost 0 bases, and 15 bases lay in between. CDR3 nucleotides: TGTGCCAGCAGCCCCATGGGTCAGGGAAGCACAGATACGCAGTATTTT. Protein: CASSPMGQGSTDTQYF.

The rearrangement joins TRBV5-8 to TRBJ1-6; D remains ambiguous. The CDR3 has 15 residues. V lost 4 bases and J lost 9, with 17 bases in between. CDR1 is SGHTS and CDR2 is YDEGEE in the germline V gene. CDR3 coding DNA: TGTGCCAGCAGCCAACATATCGGGGTGACTTCACCCCTCCACTTT. As protein: CASSQHIGVTSPLHF.

The chain combines TRBV7-4 with TRBJ1-5; 7 positions agree with TRBD1. The germline CDR1 and CDR2 sequences are SGHVT and SQSDAQ. The CDR3 is 16 amino acids. V shed 5 bases, J shed 0 bases, and the junction held 7 bases outside the gene matches. CDR3 coding DNA: TGTGCCAGCAGCCTAGACAGGGTCCATAGCAATCAGCCCCAGCATTTT. It translates to CASSLDRVHSNQPQHF.

The V gene is TRBV24-1, the J gene TRBJ1-1; 10 positions agree with TRBD1. The germline CDR1 and CDR2 sequences are KGHDR and SFDVKD. CDR3 size: 17 residues. V lost 4 bases, J lost 1 base, and 8 bases stayed unmatched. CDR3 coding DNA: TGTGCCACCAGTGACGCCCCCGGGACAGGGGCGAACACTGAAGCTTTCTTT. Amino acids: CATSDAPGTGANTEAFF.